These 16 T cell receptor beta chains share one sample of origin, sequenced in a study of blood T cell repertoires in COVID-19. Method: immunoSEQ multiplex PCR; TCRdb's copy keeps in-frame clones and lacks some. This sample has 100,000 to 140,000 clones, with about 80% found just once. Sequenced material: peripheral blood. The source is a man between 65 and 85 years old with acute or convalescent COVID-19.

J is TRBJ2-5 and V is TRBV24-1; the D gene is possibly TRBD2 (5 bases). Germline assignment: CDR1 KGHDR and CDR2 SFDVKD. The V end was cut by 3 bases, the J end by 4 bases, with 11 bases between. The CDR3 runs to 14 residues. Here the CDR3 reads CATSDGLWRETQYF. DNA for the CDR3: TGTGCCACCAGTGATGGACTCTGGAGAGAGACCCAGTACTTC.

V and J are TRBV6-2 or TRBV6-3 and TRBJ2-2, with a tentative D call TRBD1 (6 bases). This CDR3 spans 16 amino acids. The V gene's germline CDR1 is MNHEY and CDR2 SVGEGT. V lost 2 bases and J lost 7, with 17 bases in between. CDR3 sequence reads: CASSYLEQGLGGELFF. CDR3 nucleotide sequence: TGTGCCAGCAGTTACCTGGAACAGGGATTGGGCGGGGAGCTGTTTTTT.

This clone was picked up one time. The chain carries TRBV3-1 (or the pseudogene TRBV3-2) and TRBJ1-4; 12 nucleotides align to TRBD1. CDR3 length: 16 amino acids. Germline CDR1 is LGHDT and CDR2 is YNNKEL (reference sequence). V trimming: 4 bases; J trimming: 3 bases; junction bases outside the gene matches: 3. CDR3 DNA: TGTGCCAGCAGCCTCGGGACAGGGGGCCCTAATGAAAAACTGTTTTTT. It codes for CASSLGTGGPNEKLFF.

The chain recombines TRBV6-1 with TRBJ2-1; TRBD2 agrees at 11 bases. V dropped 6 bases and J dropped 6; count of bases not matched to a gene: 16. The CDR3 loop spans 18 amino acids. Germline V gene data show CDR1 as MNHNS and CDR2 as SASEGT. The CDR3: CASSESRIAGGRLNEQFF. Here the CDR3 DNA reads TGTGCCAGCAGCGAATCCCGAATAGCGGGGGGGCGCCTCAATGAGCAGTTCTTC.

The genes are TRBV5-1 and TRBJ2-1; 9 bases are a match to TRBD1. This CDR3 region has 16 residues. The V and J ends lost 0 bases and 6 bases, in that order; junction bases with no gene match: 7. Per germline, CDR1 SGHRS and CDR2 YFSETQ. As DNA, the CDR3 is TGCGCCAGCAGCTTGGGGGGACAGGGCGGAGGCAATGAGCAGTTCTTC. Amino acids: CASSLGGQGGGNEQFF.

The chain carries TRBV24-1 and TRBJ2-5; 9 bases are shared with TRBD1. Looked up from germline, CDR1 is KGHDR and CDR2 is SFDVKD. The CDR3 runs to 15 residues. The ends lost 4 bases at V and 5 bases at J; junction bases unmatched: 7. The CDR3 sequence: CATSEGQGGRETQYF. CDR3 DNA sequence: TGTGCCACCAGTGAGGGACAGGGTGGCCGCGAGACCCAGTACTTC.

The genes are TRBV9 and TRBJ2-3, with 8 positions matching TRBD2. Germline V lookup: CDR1 SGDLS, CDR2 YYNGEE. This CDR3 has 17 residues. V shed 2 bases and J 3 bases; nucleotides not matched to a gene: 11. DNA for the CDR3: TGTGCCAGCAGCGTCGCCCCAGCGGGGGCGGGAACAGATACGCAGTATTTT. As protein: CASSVAPAGAGTDTQYF.

Concerning this clone: At the DNA level, this CDR3 is encoded by other sequences in the same sample as well. CDR3 sequence: CASSPREDEKLFF. CDR3 DNA: TGTGCCAGCAGCCCACGGGAAGATGAAAAACTGTTTTTT. The V gene is TRBV3-1 (or the pseudogene TRBV3-2), the J gene TRBJ1-4; D gene uncertain. The CDR3 loop spans 13 amino acids. Trimming took off 4 bases at V and 6 bases at J, with 9 bases between the two ends. CDR1 LGHDT and CDR2 YNNKEL come from the germline V gene (reference sequence).

The J gene is TRBJ1-5, the V gene TRBV10-3; possibly TRBD1 for D (5 bases). Trimming left V 4 bases short and J 0 bases short, with 7 bases between. The CDR3 contains 14 residues. Germline CDR1 reads ENHRY; CDR2 reads SYGVKD. DNA of the CDR3: TGTGCCATCAGTGTCGGGGGTAGCAATCAGCCCCAGCATTTT. Translated: CAISVGGSNQPQHF.

V gene TRBV19 combines with J gene TRBJ1-5; D is unresolved. V lost 0 bases and J lost 0, with 18 bases in between. CDR3 size: 19 residues. Germline V gene lookup returns CDR1 LNHDA and CDR2 SQIVND (reference sequence). The CDR3 DNA sequence: TGTGCCAGTAGTATAGATATGACTCTTGGATCTAGTAGCAATCAGCCCCAGCATTTT. Translated: CASSIDMTLGSSSNQPQHF.

The chain combines TRBV29-1 with TRBJ2-7; 7 bases match TRBD1. Germline V gene data show CDR1 as SQVTM and CDR2 as ANQGSEA. This CDR3 is 15 amino acids long. J lost 0 bases, V lost 6 bases, and 11 bases had no gene match. The DNA of the CDR3 is TGCAGCGTCCGAGGGGAGACAGGGCGCTCCTACGAGCAGTACTTC. This translates into CSVRGETGRSYEQYF.

Only one count was recorded for this clone. V gene TRBV5-6 combines with J gene TRBJ1-1; 7 nucleotides align to TRBD1. Per the germline V gene, CDR1 is SGHDT and CDR2 is YYEEEE. The CDR3 has 13 residues. The V and J ends lost 4 bases and 3 bases, in that order; junction bases with no gene match: 3. CDR3 nucleotides: TGTGCCAGCAGCGTCGACAGGGACACTGAAGCTTTCTTT. Translation: CASSVDRDTEAFF.

This chain connects TRBV18 to TRBJ2-2, with TRBD2 as a possible D gene (5 bases). From germline, CDR1 is KGHSH and CDR2 LQKENI. CDR3 size: 14 residues. The V and J ends lost 5 bases and 5 bases respectively, with 12 bases between them. For the CDR3, the DNA is TGTGCCAGCTCATTTGGCCCGGGGACCGGGGAGCTGTTTTTT. The encoded protein is CASSFGPGTGELFF.

The rearrangement uses TRBV3-1 (or the pseudogene TRBV3-2) and TRBJ1-4, with 7 bases that match TRBD1. Germline lookup yields CDR1 LGHDT and CDR2 YNNKEL (reference sequence). V shed 5 bases and J 2 bases; nucleotides not matched to a gene: 5. CDR3 length equals 15 residues. CDR3: CASSDRVTTNEKLFF. For the CDR3, the DNA is TGTGCCAGCAGCGACAGGGTTACGACTAATGAAAAACTGTTTTTT.

The V and J genes are TRBV10-2 and TRBJ1-5; the D gene is possibly TRBD1 (5 bases). The CDR3 sequence is 15 residues long. Trimming cost V 3 bases and J 0 bases, with 9 bases left between them. Germline CDR1 WSHSY, CDR2 SAAADI. Here the CDR3 DNA reads TGCGCCAGCAGTGACAGGGTCGATAGCAATCAGCCCCAGCATTTT. Translating gives CASSDRVDSNQPQHF.

This chain links TRBV6-5 with TRBJ1-1; TRBD1 agrees at 8 bases. The V gene end was trimmed by 8 bases and the J gene end by 3 bases; junction bases not matched to a gene: 5. Per the germline V gene, CDR1 is MNHEY and CDR2 is SVGAGI. This CDR3 spans 13 amino acids. The CDR3 region has the DNA TGTGCCAGCTCCCAGGGGGCGGACACTGAAGCTTTCTTT. As protein: CASSQGADTEAFF.